The entry below describes one TCR beta chain. The antigen is undetermined. Universal primer sites and UMIs were introduced during 5'RACE template-switching synthesis of TCR cDNA. From the 5' RACE reads, TCRdb called clonotypes with MiXCR, one entry per CDR3 protein. The sample lists around 300,000 distinct CDR3 sequences, over 3.5% seen once, with around 23% in the top ten. The data are from a study of T cells after yellow fever vaccination. Across the study: Each low-cell-number fraction was prepared by means of SMART-Seq v4 Ultra Low Input. Points from the study as a whole: Although most clonotypes did not, a small share appeared in both CD4 and CD8 compartments. Subsequent to the booster, the majority of primary-vaccination clones reappeared (less than 97% CD4, 88% CD8).

V lost 5 bases, J lost 2 bases, and 7 bases lay in between. CDR3 size: 12 residues. Germline loops: CDR1 SGHTA, CDR2 FQGNSA. The starting material was PBMCs, obtained 5 days after the yellow fever booster vaccination. This TCR was sampled from a man aged 18 to 29 who received the YFV17D yellow fever vaccine. The rearrangement uses TRBV7-2 and TRBJ2-7; D gene uncertain. CDR3 residues: CASSRLTYEQYV. CDR3 nucleotides: TGTGCCAGCAGCCGACTGACCTACGAGCAGTACGTC.